This is a list of T cell receptor beta chains from one sample in a study of T cells after yellow fever vaccination. Using its own MiXCR run on the 5' RACE reads, TCRdb lists one record per CDR3 protein. The table includes about 500,000 distinct CDR3 sequences, roughly 17% detected once. The specimen comprised PBMCs, sampled 5 days after the first yellow fever vaccination. The origin of the receptors is a young man who received the YFV17D yellow fever vaccine. The CDR3 runs from the conserved cysteine through the conserved F or W. A D gene is named only where the DNA matches it firmly. Rows may omit the clone size; those that give it use once, few, many or a size class.

clone size	V gene	D gene	J gene	CDR3 protein	CDR3 DNA
-	TRBV7-6	-	TRBJ2-6	CASSLVLLPGSSGANVLTF	TGTGCCAGCAGCTTAGTACTTCTTCCAGGGAGCTCTGGGGCCAACGTCCTGACTTTC
-	TRBV7-9	TRBD1	TRBJ2-5	CASSSGTGIRETQYF	TGTGCCAGCAGCTCCGGGACAGGGATTCGAGAGACCCAGTACTTC
few	TRBV4-3	-	TRBJ1-1	CASSLLEETEAFF	TGCGCCAGCAGCCTTCTGGAGGAAACTGAAGCTTTCTTT
many	TRBV5-1	TRBD1	TRBJ1-6	CASSVTGDNSPLHF	TGCGCCAGCAGCGTTACAGGGGATAATTCACCCCTCCACTTT
few	TRBV2	TRBD2	TRBJ2-5	CASWGRGETQYF	TGTGCCAGCTGGGGGAGGGGAGAGACCCAGTACTTC
-	TRBV25-1	TRBD1	TRBJ1-5	CASSAKGGYQPQHF	TGTGCCAGCAGTGCGAAAGGGGGCTATCAGCCCCAGCATTTT
-	TRBV12-3/TRBV12-4	TRBD1	TRBJ1-6	CASSPGGTNSPLHF	TGTGCCAGCAGCCCAGGGGGAACGAATTCACCCCTCCACTTT
-	TRBV13	-	TRBJ2-5	CASSHIPTSRFMGGETQYF	TGTGCCAGCAGCCACATCCCGACTAGTCGGTTTATGGGGGGAGAGACCCAGTACTTC
-	TRBV12-3/TRBV12-4	-	TRBJ1-2	CATRAYGDYGYTF	TGTGCCACCAGGGCTTATGGGGACTATGGCTACACCTTC
-	TRBV27	-	TRBJ1-2	CASSPGGTTYGYTF	TGTGCCAGCAGTCCCGGCGGGACGACCTATGGCTACACCTTC
-	TRBV12-3/TRBV12-4	-	TRBJ2-1	CASSLGLAREQFF	TGTGCCAGCAGTTTGGGACTCGCACGGGAGCAGTTCTTC
few	TRBV29-1	-	TRBJ2-3	CSSLGADTQYF	TGCAGCTCCCTTGGGGCAGATACGCAGTATTTT
few	TRBV10-3	-	TRBJ2-7	CAISEEGIPSYEQYF	TGTGCCATCAGTGAGGAAGGGATCCCCTCCTACGAGCAGTACTTC
few	TRBV5-4	-	TRBJ2-1	CASSPNRNEQFF	TGTGCCAGCAGCCCAAACCGGAATGAGCAGTTCTTC
many	TRBV25-1	TRBD1	TRBJ2-2	CASSVTGANTGELFF	TGTGCCAGCAGTGTGACAGGGGCCAACACCGGGGAGCTGTTTTTT
-	TRBV4-1	-	TRBJ1-5	CASSQDPDTYSNQPQHF	TGCGCCAGCAGCCAAGATCCCGACACTTATAGCAATCAGCCCCAGCATTTT
few	TRBV20-1	-	TRBJ1-4	CSAEGGAAGEKLFF	TGCAGTGCCGAGGGGGGGGCAGCTGGAGAAAAACTGTTTTTT